One sample yielded the 20 T cell receptor beta chains listed below, sequenced in a study of T cells in Graves' hyperthyroidism and ophthalmopathy. TCR beta CDR3 sequences were amplified from RNA transcripts. Initially, a first-round RT-PCR of the TCR CDR3 employed the HTBI primer set. TCRdb analysed the multiplex PCR reads with MiXCR anew, one entry per CDR3 protein. The data contain 370,000 or so distinct CDR3 sequences, 13% of them seen just once; the ten biggest clones take up under 25%. Input material: blood. Every receptor here comes from a man aged 30 to 39 with Graves' hyperthyroidism that later progressed to Graves' ophthalmopathy.

This clonotype was detected ten times or more. The CDR3 DNA reads as TGTGCCAGCAGCCTGGGACTAGCGGGGGGTATTCAGTATTTT. Encoded protein: CASSLGLAGGIQYF. The chain uses TRBV11-3 and TRBJ2-3; TRBD2 matches at 15 bases. The germline V gene encodes CDR1 SGHNT and CDR2 YENEEA. The length of the CDR3 is 14 residues. Germline trimming cut 5 bases from V and 12 bases from J; bases unmatched to any gene: 6.

The chain couples TRBV20-1 to TRBJ2-7; TRBD2 might be the D (5 bases). The V end lost 3 bases, the J end lost 2 bases, and 8 bases lay between the germline ends. This CDR3 is 12 amino acids long. The germline V gene has CDR1 DFQATT and CDR2 SNEGSKA (reference sequence). CDR3 sequence (DNA): TGCAGTGCTAGCGGGGTCCCCTACGAGCAGTACTTC. It specifies CSASGVPYEQYF.

The genes are TRBV9 and TRBJ2-7, with D hard to call. The germline V gene has CDR1 SGDLS and CDR2 YYNGEE. The CDR3 has 14 residues. With 4 bases removed from V and 5 bases from J, the gap between germline ends came to 16 bases. This CDR3 reads CASSPYDPADEQYF. The DNA of the CDR3 is TGTGCCAGCAGCCCATACGACCCGGCAGACGAGCAGTACTTC.

This chain connects TRBV10-1 to TRBJ2-1; 9 nucleotides agree with TRBD2. The CDR3 has 15 residues. V shed 3 bases, J shed 5 bases, and the junction held 5 bases outside the gene matches. Looked up from germline, CDR1 is WNHNN and CDR2 is SYGVQD (reference sequence). CDR3 amino acids: CASSERAGGHNEQFF. Here the CDR3 DNA reads TGCGCCAGCAGTGAAAGAGCGGGGGGCCACAATGAGCAGTTCTTC.

A word on this clonotype: A much bigger clone sits one base away, suggesting this may be a read error. J is TRBJ1-4 and V is TRBV7-9; 10 nucleotides align to TRBD1. This CDR3 comprises 15 residues. Looked up from germline, CDR1 is SEHNR and CDR2 is FQNEAQ (reference sequence). CDR3 amino acids: CASSDRDRGIEKPFF. Here the CDR3 DNA reads TGTGCCAGCAGCGACCGGGACAGGGGAATAGAAAAACCGTTTTTT.

This clonotype appeared many times. V is TRBV10-3 and J is TRBJ1-5, with TRBD1 as a possible D gene (5 bases). The length of the CDR3 is 14 residues. The V end lost 6 bases, the J end lost 6 bases, and 15 bases lay between the germline ends. CDR1 ENHRY and CDR2 SYGVKD come from the germline V gene. CDR3 sequence reads: CAIRDDSSGQPQHF. The CDR3 DNA reads as TGTGCCATCAGGGATGACAGTTCGGGTCAGCCCCAGCATTTT.

This clonotype was seen at least ten times. The chain is built from TRBV15 and TRBJ1-4; the match to TRBD1 covers 7 bases. The CDR3 contains 16 residues. Germline CDR1 reads LNHNV; CDR2 reads YYDKDF (reference sequence). Trimming at V came to 5 bases and at J to 2 bases, leaving 8 bases not matched to a gene. The CDR3 DNA sequence: TGTGCCACCAGCCCCCGGACAGGTCGTACTAATGAAAAACTGTTTTTT. As protein: CATSPRTGRTNEKLFF.

This clonotype was seen a handful of times. This chain connects TRBV9 to TRBJ2-3; tentative D call: TRBD2 (6 bases). V lost 3 bases to trimming and J lost 2 bases, with 13 bases between them. The length of the CDR3 is 15 residues. Germline V lookup: CDR1 SGDLS, CDR2 YYNGEE. The CDR3: CASSGGGRNTDTQYF. DNA for the CDR3: TGTGCCAGCAGCGGTGGAGGGAGGAACACAGATACGCAGTATTTT.

This clonotype was found a few times. This chain links TRBV5-1 with TRBJ2-1; 10 bases fit TRBD2. Germline values: CDR1 SGHRS, CDR2 YFSETQ. This CDR3 region has 15 residues. The ends lost 1 base at V and 9 bases at J; junction bases unmatched: 7. Here the CDR3 reads CASSLPSGGAGEQFF. Here the CDR3 DNA reads TGCGCCAGCAGCTTGCCCAGCGGGGGGGCTGGTGAGCAGTTCTTC.

This rearrangement joins TRBV13 to TRBJ1-4; 10 positions agree with TRBD1. This CDR3 comprises 17 residues. The V gene end was trimmed by 5 bases and the J gene end by 7 bases; junction bases not matched to a gene: 13. In germline, CDR1 is PRHDT, CDR2 FYEKMQ (reference sequence). The CDR3 loop reads CASSQFRDRGRSEKLFF. The CDR3 DNA reads as TGTGCCAGCAGCCAATTCCGGGACAGGGGACGGAGTGAAAAACTGTTTTTT.

The J gene is TRBJ2-3, the V gene TRBV5-4; TRBD2 matches 8 bases. Germline CDR1 and CDR2: SGHNT and YYREEE (reference sequence). The CDR3 contains 15 residues. V was clipped by 6 bases and J by 2 bases; unmatched bases: 8. In DNA, the CDR3 is TGTGCCAGCAACCGGGAAGCGGGGGACACAGATACGCAGTATTTT. It yields the protein CASNREAGDTDTQYF.

This clonotype was seen repeatedly, ten times or more. This chain joins TRBV6-6 and TRBJ2-7; 7 positions match TRBD1. CDR1 is MNHNY, CDR2 SVGAGI, per germline (reference sequence). The trim removed 0 bases at V and 1 base at J, leaving 6 bases unmatched. The CDR3 covers 16 residues. The CDR3 protein is CASSYSGPGGSYEQYF. In DNA form, the CDR3 reads TGTGCCAGCAGTTACTCGGGGCCAGGGGGTTCCTACGAGCAGTACTTC.

This clonotype occurred many times. The CDR3 is CASSYSMLAGYNEQFF. DNA for the CDR3: TGTGCCAGCAGTTACTCGATGCTAGCGGGCTACAATGAGCAGTTCTTC. The V and J genes are TRBV6-5 and TRBJ2-1, with TRBD2 matching 8 bases. CDR3 length: 16 amino acids. V dropped 0 bases and J dropped 3; count of bases not matched to a gene: 4. Germline V gene data show CDR1 as MNHEY and CDR2 as SVGAGI.

This clonotype was found a few times. This sequence joins TRBV13 and TRBJ2-3; D is uncertain. Germline loops: CDR1 PRHDT, CDR2 FYEKMQ (reference sequence). The CDR3 runs 14 residues. The ends were cut back, 6 bases at V and 2 bases at J, with 12 bases in the middle. Written as DNA, the CDR3 is TGTGCCAGCAGACAATTCAGCGACACAGATACGCAGTATTTT. As protein: CASRQFSDTDTQYF.

This clonotype appeared a few times. The V and J genes are TRBV25-1 and TRBJ2-5; D not resolved. Trimming left V 8 bases short and J 4 bases short, with 5 bases between. Germline V CDR1 and CDR2: MGHDK, SYGVNS. This CDR3 is built from 10 residues. CDR3 sequence reads: CASQLETQYF. As DNA, the CDR3 is TGTGCCAGCCAACTAGAGACCCAGTACTTC.

This clonotype turned up a few times. This chain uses TRBV9 with TRBJ1-2; 8 nucleotides align to TRBD1. This CDR3 comprises 14 residues. CDR1 is SGDLS, CDR2 YYNGEE, per germline. V lost 2 bases and J lost 4; bases outside the gene matches: 4. CDR3 sequence reads: CASSVLQGGYGYTF. The CDR3 nucleotides read TGTGCCAGCAGCGTTCTACAGGGGGGCTATGGCTACACCTTC.

The sample holds a few counts of this clonotype. This chain links TRBV25-1 with TRBJ1-4; possible D gene TRBD1, 6 bases. CDR3 length: 15 amino acids. Looked up from germline, CDR1 is MGHDK and CDR2 is SYGVNS. Trimming left V 3 bases short and J 3 bases short, with 11 bases between. The CDR3 region has the DNA TGTGCCAGCAGTGAGACGGGACACCCTAATGAAAAACTGTTTTTT. Its translation is CASSETGHPNEKLFF.

This clonotype appeared a few times. A much bigger clone sits one base away, suggesting this may be a read error. The V call is TRBV28, the J call TRBJ1-1; D is ambiguous. This CDR3 has 14 amino acids. Trimming stripped 5 bases from V and 3 bases from J, with 13 bases between. Per germline, CDR1 MDHEN and CDR2 SYDVKM. In DNA, the CDR3 is TGTGCCAGCAGTGTCCAACATATGTACACTGAAGCTTTCTTT. Translated, it gives CASSVQHMYTEAFF.

This clonotype was observed a few times. This chain connects TRBV20-1 to TRBJ1-2, with D unresolved. The CDR3 extends over 14 amino acids. CDR1 is DFQATT, CDR2 SNEGSKA, per germline (reference sequence). With 4 bases removed from V and 0 bases from J, the gap between germline ends came to 12 bases. CDR3 nucleotide sequence: TGCAGTGCTATCGCGGACGGGTCTAACTATGGCTACACCTTC. The encoded protein is CSAIADGSNYGYTF.

This clonotype was counted a few times. The chain joins TRBV5-4 to TRBJ2-1; perhaps TRBD2 as D (5 bases). Trimming left V 4 bases short and J 6 bases short, with 17 bases between. This CDR3 is built from 15 residues. Germline lookup yields CDR1 SGHNT and CDR2 YYREEE (reference sequence). The CDR3 here is CASSMTDAGRNEQFF. Here the CDR3 DNA reads TGTGCCAGCAGCATGACTGATGCGGGTCGCAATGAGCAGTTCTTC. Full variable domain (rest looked up from reference TRBV5-4 and TRBJ2-1): ETGVTQSPTHLIKTRGQQVTLRCSSQSGHNTVSWYQQALGQGPQFIFQYYREEENGRGNFPPRFSGLQFPNYSSELNVNALELDDSALYLCASSMTDAGRNEQFFGPGTRLTVL.